These T cell receptor beta chains were read from a single sample in a study of shared clonotypes between healthy human individuals. Sequencing was performed with immunoSEQ multiplex PCR; in TCRdb, only in-frame clones are kept and a portion is missing. The sample has about 1.5 million clones, around 98% seen once. Sample: naive CD4+ T cells sorted from blood. These TCRs come from a young man in good health. CDR3s include the opening cysteine and the closing phenylalanine or tryptophan. A D gene is named only where the DNA matches it firmly. Size is omitted from some rows. Given values are once, few, many or a class for expanded clones.

V gene: TRBV28; clone size: -; J gene: TRBJ1-5; D gene: -; CDR3 protein: CASSLRVQPQHF; CDR3 DNA: TGTGCCAGCAGTTTAAGAGTACAGCCCCAGCATTTT
V gene: TRBV11-2; clone size: once; J gene: TRBJ1-4; D gene: -; CDR3 protein: CASSLVEAINEKLFF; CDR3 DNA: TGTGCCAGCAGCTTAGTCGAGGCGATTAATGAAAAACTGTTTTTT
V gene: TRBV29-1; clone size: -; J gene: TRBJ2-1; D gene: TRBD1; CDR3 protein: CSVDPSTGFREQFF; CDR3 DNA: TGCAGCGTTGACCCCTCGACAGGGTTCAGGGAGCAGTTCTTC
V gene: TRBV5-1; clone size: -; J gene: TRBJ1-2; D gene: TRBD1; CDR3 protein: CASSLDTGGTYGYTF; CDR3 DNA: TGCGCCAGCAGCTTGGATACAGGGGGTACCTATGGCTACACCTTC
V gene: TRBV28; clone size: once; J gene: TRBJ1-3; D gene: TRBD1; CDR3 protein: CASSPGDRAGNTIYF; CDR3 DNA: TGTGCCAGCAGTCCGGGGGACAGGGCTGGAAACACCATATATTTT
V gene: TRBV28; clone size: -; J gene: TRBJ1-5; D gene: -; CDR3 protein: CASSLGTYQPQHF; CDR3 DNA: TGTGCCAGCAGTTTAGGGACCTATCAGCCCCAGCATTTT
V gene: TRBV20-1; clone size: -; J gene: TRBJ1-2; D gene: -; CDR3 protein: CSAGNGYTF; CDR3 DNA: TGCAGTGCTGGTAATGGCTACACCTTC
V gene: TRBV4-1; clone size: -; J gene: TRBJ2-7; D gene: -; CDR3 protein: CASSRLTEGAYEQYF; CDR3 DNA: TGCGCCAGCAGCCGCTTAACAGAGGGGGCCTACGAGCAGTACTTC
V gene: TRBV15; clone size: -; J gene: TRBJ1-1; D gene: -; CDR3 protein: CATSSGRGQNTEAFF; CDR3 DNA: TGTGCCACCAGCAGCGGAAGAGGACAGAACACTGAAGCTTTCTTT
V gene: TRBV14; clone size: -; J gene: TRBJ1-1; D gene: -; CDR3 protein: CASSQGAFTEAFF; CDR3 DNA: TGTGCCAGCAGCCAAGGTGCTTTCACTGAAGCTTTCTTT
V gene: TRBV5-1; clone size: -; J gene: TRBJ2-1; D gene: -; CDR3 protein: CASSSDPTSYNEQFF; CDR3 DNA: TGCGCCAGCAGCTCGGACCCGACTTCCTACAATGAGCAGTTCTTC
V gene: TRBV5-4; clone size: -; J gene: TRBJ2-7; D gene: TRBD1; CDR3 protein: CASSLDRGRYEQYF; CDR3 DNA: TGTGCCAGCAGTCTTGACAGGGGGCGGTACGAGCAGTACTTC
V gene: TRBV4-3; clone size: -; J gene: TRBJ1-5; D gene: -; CDR3 protein: CASSQDRQSGGQPQHF; CDR3 DNA: TGCGCCAGCAGCCAAGATAGGCAGTCGGGGGGTCAGCCCCAGCATTTT
V gene: TRBV5-4; clone size: -; J gene: TRBJ2-1; D gene: -; CDR3 protein: CASLGPIDEQFF; CDR3 DNA: TGTGCCAGCCTGGGTCCGATCGATGAGCAGTTCTTC
V gene: TRBV7-2; clone size: -; J gene: TRBJ2-2; D gene: -; CDR3 protein: CASSLGGSGELFF; CDR3 DNA: TGTGCCAGCAGCTTAGGCGGTTCCGGGGAGCTGTTTTTT
V gene: TRBV18; clone size: -; J gene: TRBJ2-1; D gene: TRBD1; CDR3 protein: CASSPDRGEQFF; CDR3 DNA: TGTGCCAGCTCACCTGACAGGGGTGAGCAGTTCTTC
V gene: TRBV5-1; clone size: -; J gene: TRBJ2-7; D gene: -; CDR3 protein: CASSPPSYEQYF; CDR3 DNA: TGCGCCAGCAGCCCCCCCTCCTACGAGCAGTACTTC
V gene: TRBV27; clone size: -; J gene: TRBJ1-2; D gene: -; CDR3 protein: CASSFRGGGDYGYTF; CDR3 DNA: TGTGCCAGCAGTTTCCGCGGGGGGGGCGACTATGGCTACACCTTC
V gene: TRBV9; clone size: -; J gene: TRBJ2-1; D gene: TRBD2; CDR3 protein: CASSVVGRSGYNEQFF; CDR3 DNA: TGTGCCAGCAGCGTAGTCGGGAGGTCCGGATACAATGAGCAGTTCTTC
V gene: TRBV18; clone size: -; J gene: TRBJ2-7; D gene: TRBD1; CDR3 protein: CASSSLPGQGTLSYEQYF; CDR3 DNA: TGTGCCAGCTCGTCTCTACCGGGACAGGGAACCCTCTCCTACGAGCAGTACTTC
V gene: TRBV9; clone size: -; J gene: TRBJ2-1; D gene: TRBD2; CDR3 protein: CASSEGGLGWSDEQFF; CDR3 DNA: TGTGCCAGCAGCGAGGGGGGACTAGGGTGGTCAGATGAGCAGTTCTTC
V gene: TRBV7-2; clone size: -; J gene: TRBJ2-7; D gene: -; CDR3 protein: CASSLTPGYEQYF; CDR3 DNA: TGTGCCAGCAGCTTGACCCCTGGCTACGAGCAGTACTTC
V gene: TRBV4-1; clone size: -; J gene: TRBJ1-5; D gene: -; CDR3 protein: CASSLMTGQPQHF; CDR3 DNA: TGCGCCAGCAGCCTAATGACGGGACAGCCCCAGCATTTT
V gene: TRBV5-6; clone size: -; J gene: TRBJ1-5; D gene: -; CDR3 protein: CASSLSSHYGNQPQHF; CDR3 DNA: TGTGCCAGCAGCTTGTCCTCCCATTATGGAAATCAGCCCCAGCATTTT
V gene: TRBV7-2; clone size: -; J gene: TRBJ2-5; D gene: -; CDR3 protein: CASSQRVALETQYF; CDR3 DNA: TGTGCCAGCAGCCAGAGAGTGGCGCTAGAGACCCAGTACTTC
V gene: TRBV18; clone size: -; J gene: TRBJ1-2; D gene: -; CDR3 protein: CASSPVRGVMDYGYTF; CDR3 DNA: TGTGCCAGCTCACCGGTTAGGGGAGTGATGGATTATGGCTACACCTTC
V gene: TRBV4-1; clone size: once; J gene: TRBJ2-3; D gene: TRBD1; CDR3 protein: CASSQDIRGHSTDTQYF; CDR3 DNA: TGCGCCAGCAGCCAAGATATCAGGGGGCATAGCACAGATACGCAGTATTTT
V gene: TRBV28; clone size: -; J gene: TRBJ2-6; D gene: -; CDR3 protein: CASRGTSGANVLTF; CDR3 DNA: TGTGCCAGCCGGGGGACCTCTGGGGCCAACGTCCTGACTTTC
V gene: TRBV27; clone size: -; J gene: TRBJ2-2; D gene: -; CDR3 protein: CASSQQRPFPLNTGELFF; CDR3 DNA: TGTGCCAGCAGTCAGCAAAGGCCTTTCCCTCTGAACACCGGGGAGCTGTTTTTT
V gene: TRBV15; clone size: few; J gene: TRBJ2-2; D gene: TRBD2; CDR3 protein: CATSRDLAGAGELFF; CDR3 DNA: TGTGCCACCAGCAGAGATCTCGCGGGAGCCGGGGAGCTGTTTTTT
V gene: TRBV11-2; clone size: once; J gene: TRBJ2-2; D gene: -; CDR3 protein: CASSRNHGELFF; CDR3 DNA: TGTGCCAGCAGCCGAAACCACGGGGAGCTGTTTTTT
V gene: TRBV7-2; clone size: -; J gene: TRBJ2-7; D gene: TRBD2; CDR3 protein: CASSGPGGERYYEQYF; CDR3 DNA: TGTGCCAGCAGCGGTCCGGGAGGTGAAAGATACTACGAGCAGTACTTC
V gene: TRBV27; clone size: -; J gene: TRBJ2-7; D gene: -; CDR3 protein: CASSRRLGRRPYEQYF; CDR3 DNA: TGTGCCAGCAGCCGTCGGTTAGGGCGAAGACCCTACGAGCAGTACTTC
V gene: TRBV15; clone size: -; J gene: TRBJ2-4; D gene: -; CDR3 protein: CATSRDSGLWNIQYF; CDR3 DNA: TGTGCCACCAGCAGAGATTCAGGGTTGTGGAACATTCAGTACTTC
V gene: TRBV4-3; clone size: -; J gene: TRBJ2-5; D gene: TRBD1; CDR3 protein: CASSQSYRGVETQYF; CDR3 DNA: TGCGCCAGCAGCCAATCATACAGGGGAGTCGAGACCCAGTACTTC
V gene: TRBV7-2; clone size: -; J gene: TRBJ1-2; D gene: TRBD1; CDR3 protein: CASSFRAGQGLLDYTF; CDR3 DNA: TGTGCCAGCAGCTTCCGTGCGGGACAGGGGCTTCTTGACTACACCTTC
V gene: TRBV5-1; clone size: -; J gene: TRBJ1-4; D gene: -; CDR3 protein: CASSLDPLGEKLFF; CDR3 DNA: TGCGCCAGCAGCTTGGATCCTCTTGGGGAAAAACTGTTTTTT
V gene: TRBV5-1; clone size: once; J gene: TRBJ1-2; D gene: TRBD1; CDR3 protein: CASSIDRGQYGYTF; CDR3 DNA: TGCGCCAGCAGCATAGACAGGGGGCAGTATGGCTACACCTTC
V gene: TRBV2; clone size: -; J gene: TRBJ1-5; D gene: -; CDR3 protein: CASRANQPQHF; CDR3 DNA: TGTGCCAGCAGGGCCAATCAGCCCCAGCATTTT
V gene: TRBV11-2; clone size: -; J gene: TRBJ2-7; D gene: -; CDR3 protein: CASSLYRREQYF; CDR3 DNA: TGTGCCAGCAGCTTATACCGCCGCGAGCAGTACTTC
V gene: TRBV23-1; clone size: -; J gene: TRBJ2-1; D gene: -; CDR3 protein: CASRSRREQFF; CDR3 DNA: TGCGCCAGCAGATCGCGACGTGAGCAGTTCTTC
V gene: TRBV9; clone size: -; J gene: TRBJ2-2; D gene: TRBD1; CDR3 protein: CASSVGSDRATGELFF; CDR3 DNA: TGTGCCAGCAGCGTAGGATCGGACAGGGCCACCGGGGAGCTGTTTTTT
V gene: TRBV19; clone size: -; J gene: TRBJ1-1; D gene: -; CDR3 protein: CASSSLLGMNTEAFF; CDR3 DNA: TGTGCCAGTAGTTCGCTCCTAGGGATGAACACTGAAGCTTTCTTT
V gene: TRBV7-3; clone size: -; J gene: TRBJ2-1; D gene: -; CDR3 protein: CASSLTSGANEQFF; CDR3 DNA: TGTGCCAGCAGCTTAACGTCCGGTGCCAATGAGCAGTTCTTC
V gene: TRBV4-1; clone size: once; J gene: TRBJ2-7; D gene: -; CDR3 protein: CASSQTGTLGHEQYF; CDR3 DNA: TGCGCCAGCAGCCAAACCGGGACTCTGGGTCACGAGCAGTACTTC
V gene: TRBV5-5; clone size: -; J gene: TRBJ2-3; D gene: -; CDR3 protein: CASSLGWQITDTQYF; CDR3 DNA: TGTGCCAGCAGCTTGGGGTGGCAGATTACAGATACGCAGTATTTT
V gene: TRBV10-2; clone size: -; J gene: TRBJ2-7; D gene: TRBD1; CDR3 protein: CASRDSSYEQYF; CDR3 DNA: TGCGCCAGCCGGGACAGCTCCTACGAGCAGTACTTC
V gene: TRBV6-1; clone size: -; J gene: TRBJ1-2; D gene: -; CDR3 protein: CASSELGAGLNGYTF; CDR3 DNA: TGTGCCAGCAGTGAACTCGGGGCAGGGCTAAATGGCTACACCTTC
V gene: TRBV30; clone size: -; J gene: TRBJ2-7; D gene: -; CDR3 protein: CAWRFGGTIPYEQYF; CDR3 DNA: TGTGCCTGGAGGTTCGGGGGAACCATTCCTTACGAGCAGTACTTC